This note documents a single T cell receptor (beta chain) sequence. Only in-frame clones appear in the TCRdb table, and some are missing; sequencing was by immunoSEQ multiplex PCR. Of 120,000 or so clones listed, almost 80% are singletons. The data were obtained in a study of blood T cell repertoires in COVID-19. The germline gives CDR1 KGHSH, CDR2 LQKENI. The CDR3 totals 14 residues. The V and J ends lost 0 bases and 5 bases, in that order; junction bases with no gene match: 1. This clonotype was obtained from a human donor in a cohort sampled during active COVID-19. V and J are TRBV18 and TRBJ2-3, with 8 bases matching TRBD2. Sequenced material: peripheral blood. The chain's CDR3 is CASSPPSGRDTQYF. CDR3 in DNA: TGTGCCAGCTCACCACCGAGCGGGAGAGATACGCAGTATTTT. Using reference TRBV18 and TRBJ2-3 for the parts outside the CDR3, the full variable domain is NAGVMQNPRHLVRRRGQEARLRCSPMKGHSHVYWYRQLPEEGLKFMVYLQKENIIDESGMPKERFSAEFPKEGPSILRIQQVVRGDSAAYFCASSPPSGRDTQYFGPGTRLTVL.